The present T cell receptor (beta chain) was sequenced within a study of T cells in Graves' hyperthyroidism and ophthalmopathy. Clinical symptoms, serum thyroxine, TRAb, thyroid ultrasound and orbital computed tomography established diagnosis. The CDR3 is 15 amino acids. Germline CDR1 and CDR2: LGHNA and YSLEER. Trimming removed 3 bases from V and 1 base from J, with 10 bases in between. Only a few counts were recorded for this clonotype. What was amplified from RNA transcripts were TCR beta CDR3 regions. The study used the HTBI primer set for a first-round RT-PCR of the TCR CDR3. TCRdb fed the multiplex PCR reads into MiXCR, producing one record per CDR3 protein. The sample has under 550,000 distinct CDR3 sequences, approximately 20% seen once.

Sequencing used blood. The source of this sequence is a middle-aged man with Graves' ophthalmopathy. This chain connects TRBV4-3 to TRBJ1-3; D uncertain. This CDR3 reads CASSQSMLSGNTIYF. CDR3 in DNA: TGCGCCAGCAGCCAGAGTATGCTTTCTGGAAACACCATATATTTT.